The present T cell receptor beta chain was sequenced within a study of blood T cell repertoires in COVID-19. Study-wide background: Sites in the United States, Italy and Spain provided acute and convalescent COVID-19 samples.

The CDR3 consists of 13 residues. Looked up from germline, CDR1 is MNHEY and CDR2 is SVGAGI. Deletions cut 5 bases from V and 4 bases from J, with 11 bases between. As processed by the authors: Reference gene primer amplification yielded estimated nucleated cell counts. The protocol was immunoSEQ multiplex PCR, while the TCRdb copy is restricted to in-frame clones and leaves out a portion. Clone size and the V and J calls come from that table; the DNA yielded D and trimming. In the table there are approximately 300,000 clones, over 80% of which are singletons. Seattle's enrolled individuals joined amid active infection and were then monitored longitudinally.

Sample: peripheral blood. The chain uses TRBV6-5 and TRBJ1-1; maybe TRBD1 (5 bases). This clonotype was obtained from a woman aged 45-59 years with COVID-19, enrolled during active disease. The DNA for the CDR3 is TGTGCCAGCAGTCCCGGGGGGAGCACTGAAGCTTTCTTT. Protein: CASSPGGSTEAFF.